Each of the 16 T cell receptor beta chains below was sequenced from the same sample in a study of blood T cell repertoires in COVID-19. Assay used: immunoSEQ multiplex PCR; TCRdb lists only in-frame clones, some missing. The profile shows around 60,000 clones, 90% of them singletons. Specimen: peripheral blood. Every receptor here comes from a man in his 60s with active COVID-19.

The J gene is TRBJ2-2, the V gene TRBV2, with TRBD1 matching over 8 bases. There are 19 residues in the CDR3. With V trimmed by 4 bases and J by 0 bases, 13 bases remained unmatched. Germline values: CDR1 SNHLY, CDR2 FYNNEI. CDR3: CASSGGTGQALANTGELFF. The CDR3 nucleotides are TGTGCCAGCAGTGGAGGGACAGGCCAAGCCCTGGCGAACACCGGGGAGCTGTTTTTT.

The chain is built from TRBV5-5 and TRBJ2-2; D may be TRBD1 (5 bases). The ends were cut back, 2 bases at V and 0 bases at J, with 8 bases in the middle. In germline, CDR1 is SGHKS, CDR2 YYEKEE (reference sequence). The CDR3 runs 15 residues. Here the CDR3 DNA reads TGTGCCAGCAGCTTAACAGGAACGAACACCGGGGAGCTGTTTTTT. Translated: CASSLTGTNTGELFF.

This chain links TRBV6-5 with TRBJ2-2; 7 bases fit TRBD2. This CDR3 contains 15 residues. V lost 6 bases, J lost 6 bases, and 10 bases stayed unmatched. Germline V gene sequence: CDR1 MNHEY, CDR2 SVGAGI. CDR3 nucleotide sequence: TGTGCCAGCAGCCTCCGACTAGCCCCGTCCGGGGAGCTGTTTTTT. Translated: CASSLRLAPSGELFF.

This chain connects TRBV3-1 (or the pseudogene TRBV3-2) to TRBJ2-1; 8 nucleotides match TRBD1. The ends lost 2 bases at V and 8 bases at J; junction bases unmatched: 5. The CDR3 runs to 14 residues. Germline-derived CDR1 and CDR2 are LGHDT and YNNKEL (reference sequence). CDR3 region: CASSQRTGFHEQFF. CDR3 sequence (DNA): TGTGCCAGCAGCCAAAGGACAGGGTTCCATGAGCAGTTCTTC.

The chain uses TRBV2 and TRBJ1-4, with 8 bases matching TRBD1. This CDR3 comprises 15 residues. The V gene's germline CDR1 is SNHLY and CDR2 FYNNEI. V gave up 6 bases and J gave up 2 bases; unmatched junction bases: 5. Written as DNA, the CDR3 is TGTGCCAGCAGGACGGGACAGGCGACTAATGAAAAACTGTTTTTT. Residues: CASRTGQATNEKLFF. Based on the CDR3 plus reference TRBV2 and TRBJ1-4, the full variable domain is EPEVTQTPSHQVTQMGQEVILRCVPISNHLYFYWYRQILGQKVEFLVSFYNNEISEKSEIFDDQFSVERPDGSNFTLKIRSTKLEDSAMYFCASRTGQATNEKLFFGSGTQLSVL.

This chain joins TRBV29-1 and TRBJ2-3, with 13 nucleotides matching TRBD2. Germline loops: CDR1 SQVTM, CDR2 ANQGSEA. There are 14 residues in the CDR3. The V gene end was trimmed by 5 bases and the J gene end by 6 bases; junction bases not matched to a gene: 5. This CDR3 reads CSVIGLAGVDTQYF. CDR3 bases: TGCAGCGTTATAGGACTAGCGGGAGTGGATACGCAGTATTTT.

V is TRBV28 and J is TRBJ2-1; TRBD2 matches 8 bases. CDR1 and CDR2 from the germline V gene are MDHEN and SYDVKM. CDR3 length: 13 amino acids. J gave up 6 bases and V 5 bases, and 3 bases lay outside the gene matches. CDR3 region: CASSLAGRNEQFF. The CDR3 DNA reads TGTGCCAGCAGTCTAGCGGGCCGCAATGAGCAGTTCTTC.

CDR3 amino acids: CASSQERARGSNYGYTF. CDR3 DNA: TGTGCCAGCAGCCAAGAGAGGGCCAGGGGGAGTAACTATGGCTACACCTTC. The J gene is TRBJ1-2, the V gene TRBV14; 7 positions agree with TRBD1. With V trimmed by 0 bases and J by 1 base, 8 bases remained unmatched. The CDR3 is 17 amino acids. Germline lookup yields CDR1 SGHDN and CDR2 FVKESK.

The gene calls are TRBV6-2 or TRBV6-3 and TRBJ1-3; no clear D. The CDR3 has 14 amino acids. Germline V gene data show CDR1 as MNHEY and CDR2 as SVGEGT. Trimming took off 4 bases at V and 3 bases at J, with 10 bases between the two ends. CDR3 sequence reads: CASSSAGYGNTIYF. DNA for the CDR3: TGTGCCAGCAGTTCGGCAGGCTATGGAAACACCATATATTTT.

The chain uses TRBV23-1 and TRBJ2-1, with D perhaps matching TRBD1 (7 bases). TRBV23-1 is flagged as an ORF with uncertain function. The CDR3 has 19 residues. V was shortened by 2 bases and J by 0 bases, with 20 bases between the two germline ends. CDR3 nucleotide sequence: TGCGCCAGCAGTCAACGGGATTCTGCCCAGGGGGGCTCCTACAATGAGCAGTTCTTC. It specifies CASSQRDSAQGGSYNEQFF.

This chain joins TRBV6-5 and TRBJ1-5; the D gene is possibly TRBD1 (6 bases). CDR1 and CDR2 from the germline V gene are MNHEY and SVGAGI. V lost 6 bases and J lost 7, with 16 bases in between. This CDR3 has 14 amino acids. Here the CDR3 DNA reads TGTGCCAGCAGGGCAGGACAGCACGGGCAGCCCCAGCATTTT. Translation gives CASRAGQHGQPQHF.

This rearrangement joins TRBV2 to TRBJ1-2, with D hard to call. Germline CDR1 is SNHLY and CDR2 is FYNNEI. The V and J ends lost 1 base and 5 bases respectively, with 5 bases between them. The CDR3 consists of 12 residues. The CDR3 region is CASSEGAYGYTF. DNA for the CDR3: TGTGCCAGCAGTGAAGGGGCTTATGGCTACACCTTC.

J is TRBJ2-5 and V is TRBV12-3 or TRBV12-4; perhaps TRBD1 as D (6 bases). The CDR3 length is 13 residues. V was trimmed by 4 bases and J by 5 bases, leaving 11 bases between them. The CDR3 spells CASSWGRAETQYF. Here the CDR3 DNA reads TGTGCCAGCAGTTGGGGGCGGGCGGAGACCCAGTACTTC.

The rearrangement joins TRBV28 to TRBJ1-5; D unclear. The germline gives CDR1 MDHEN, CDR2 SYDVKM. The CDR3 is 13 residues long. Trimming removed 5 bases from V and 3 bases from J, with 8 bases in between. CDR3: CASSLPLNQPQHF. The CDR3 bases are TGTGCCAGCAGTCTCCCCCTCAATCAGCCCCAGCATTTT.

This chain connects TRBV25-1 to TRBJ1-1, with a possible D match to TRBD1 (6 bases). This CDR3 region has 17 residues. V was shortened by 10 bases and J by 0 bases, with 24 bases between the two germline ends. Germline values: CDR1 MGHDK, CDR2 SYGVNS. CDR3: CANRPDPRTAMNTEAFF. CDR3 nucleotides: TGTGCCAACCGACCCGACCCCAGGACAGCGATGAACACTGAAGCTTTCTTT.

The V and J genes are TRBV3-1 (or the pseudogene TRBV3-2) and TRBJ1-6, with a possible D match to TRBD1 (6 bases). CDR1 is LGHDT and CDR2 is YNNKEL in the germline V gene (reference sequence). The V end was cut by 2 bases, the J end by 8 bases, with 16 bases between. The CDR3 loop spans 16 amino acids. Here the CDR3 reads CASSQIQGPMDSPLHF. CDR3 nucleotide sequence: TGTGCCAGCAGCCAAATACAGGGTCCCATGGATTCACCCCTCCACTTT.